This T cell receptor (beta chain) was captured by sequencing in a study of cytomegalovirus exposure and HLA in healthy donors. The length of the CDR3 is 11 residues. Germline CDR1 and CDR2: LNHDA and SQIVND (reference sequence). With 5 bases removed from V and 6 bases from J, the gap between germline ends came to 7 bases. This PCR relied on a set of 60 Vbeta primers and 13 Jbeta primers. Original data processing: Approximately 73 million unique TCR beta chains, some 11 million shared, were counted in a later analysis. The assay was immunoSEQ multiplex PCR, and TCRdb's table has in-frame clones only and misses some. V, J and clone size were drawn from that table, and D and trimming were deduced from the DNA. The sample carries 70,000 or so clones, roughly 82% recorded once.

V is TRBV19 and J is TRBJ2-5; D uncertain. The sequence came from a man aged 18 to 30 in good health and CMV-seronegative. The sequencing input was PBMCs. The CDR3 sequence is CASSLGQTQYF. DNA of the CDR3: TGTGCCAGTAGTTTAGGGCAGACCCAGTACTTC. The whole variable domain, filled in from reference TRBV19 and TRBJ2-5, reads DGGITQSPKYLFRKEGQNVTLSCEQNLNHDAMYWYRQDPGQGLRLIYYSQIVNDFQKGDIAEGYSVSREKKESFPLTVTSAQKNPTAFYLCASSLGQTQYFGPGTRLLVL.